This paragraph covers one T cell receptor (beta chain) sequence. Its antigen is undetermined. Assay: immunoSEQ multiplex PCR; the TCRdb copy retains only in-frame clones and omits some. The profile shows 2,500,000 or so clones, 85% to 95% of them singletons. CDR1 is SGHTA and CDR2 is FQGNSA in the germline V gene. The CDR3 has 16 residues. Trimming took 5 bases from V and 6 from J; bases not matched to a gene: 9. These data belong to a study of shared clonotypes between healthy human individuals. Study-wide points: Non-shared clonotypes were found to have lower generation probabilities than the clonotypes that were shared by all four of the sorted-subset donors. Sharing across a handful of donors was seen in roughly 5.2% of naive CD4 clonotypes.

Sequencing input: naive CD4+ T cells from PBMCs. Stated subset: CD45RA+ positively selected. V and J are TRBV7-2 and TRBJ2-1; 11 bases agree with TRBD2. This TCR derives from a man younger than 35 in good health. Some clones in this sample may be carry-over from other donors' samples. The CDR3: CASSVSSGRAVNEQFF. The CDR3 nucleotides read TGTGCCAGCAGCGTAAGTAGCGGGAGGGCCGTCAATGAGCAGTTCTTC.